These 13 T cell receptor beta chains share one sample of origin, sequenced in a study of blood T cell repertoires in COVID-19. Clones were read by immunoSEQ multiplex PCR, and TCRdb kept only the in-frame ones, dropping some. The table lists 220,000 or so clones, 90% of them singletons, with around 15% in the top ten. Input material: PBMCs or T cells enriched from blood (not recorded which). Source of these receptors: a man between 25 and 39 years old who had been exposed to COVID-19.

The chain uses TRBV19 and TRBJ1-3; 7 nucleotides align to TRBD1. The junction had 5 bases not matched to a gene; V was cut back by 6 bases and J by 0 bases. In germline, CDR1 is LNHDA, CDR2 SQIVND (reference sequence). The CDR3 length is 15 residues. The CDR3 sequence: CASRGNRGSGNTIYF. The CDR3 DNA sequence: TGTGCCAGTAGGGGCAACAGGGGCTCTGGAAACACCATATATTTT. Filled out from reference TRBV19 and TRBJ1-3, the complete variable domain reads DGGITQSPKYLFRKEGQNVTLSCEQNLNHDAMYWYRQDPGQGLRLIYYSQIVNDFQKGDIAEGYSVSREKKESFPLTVTSAQKNPTAFYLCASRGNRGSGNTIYFGEGSWLTVV.

The CDR3 coding sequence is TGTGCCACCAGTGGAACAGCGGTCTCCTACAATGAGCAGTTCTTC. Protein product: CATSGTAVSYNEQFF. The chain recombines TRBV24-1 with TRBJ2-1; possible D gene TRBD2, 5 bases. Germline V gene lookup returns CDR1 KGHDR and CDR2 SFDVKD. V shed 5 bases and J shed 0 bases, with 10 bases lying between them. This CDR3 has 15 residues.

The chain recombines TRBV5-1 with TRBJ1-2; no clear D gene. Germline CDR1 and CDR2: SGHRS and YFSETQ. The V and J ends lost 7 bases and 4 bases respectively, with 14 bases between them. The CDR3 is 13 residues long. CDR3 protein: CASEAGAVYGYTF. CDR3 nucleotides: TGCGCCAGCGAGGCGGGAGCAGTCTATGGCTACACCTTC. Looking up the rest from reference TRBV5-1 and TRBJ1-2 gives the full variable domain: KAGVTQTPRYLIKTRGQQVTLSCSPISGHRSVSWYQQTPGQGLQFLFEYFSETQRNKGNFPGRFSGRQFSNSRSEMNVSTLELGDSALYLCASEAGAVYGYTFGSGTRLTVV.

This clone was detected only a few times. V and J are TRBV5-6 and TRBJ1-2; the D is unclear. The CDR3 spans 13 residues. V lost 5 bases, J lost 5 bases, and 13 bases lay in between. Germline CDR1 reads SGHDT; CDR2 reads YYEEEE. The CDR3, as DNA: TGTGCCAGCAGTCCGGCGAGGACTTATGGCTACACCTTC. Translated: CASSPARTYGYTF.

V and J are TRBV3-1 (or the pseudogene TRBV3-2) and TRBJ2-7; 8 bases are shared with TRBD2. The CDR3 length is 17 residues. Germline lookup yields CDR1 LGHDT and CDR2 YNNKEL (reference sequence). V was clipped by 1 base and J by 0 bases; unmatched bases: 8. CDR3 sequence reads: CASSQGLRGGYSYEQYF. CDR3 DNA: TGTGCCAGCAGCCAAGGTCTTCGCGGGGGGTACTCCTACGAGCAGTACTTC.

The gene calls are TRBV4-2 and TRBJ1-2; 8 bases line up with TRBD1. Germline trimming cut 5 bases from V and 11 bases from J; bases unmatched to any gene: 13. The CDR3 spans 14 residues. Germline V gene data show CDR1 as LGHNA and CDR2 as YNFKEQ. CDR3 residues: CASSKSRDRSEYTF. The CDR3 coding sequence is TGTGCCAGCAGCAAGAGCCGGGACAGGTCTGAATACACCTTC.

This clone was seen a single time. This sequence joins TRBV7-9 and TRBJ2-6, with 7 bases aligning to TRBD1. The V gene's germline CDR1 is SEHNR and CDR2 FQNEAQ (reference sequence). V shed 7 bases and J 4 bases; nucleotides not matched to a gene: 7. The CDR3 sequence is 15 residues long. The CDR3 sequence: CASTPTGYGANVLTF. The CDR3 DNA reads as TGTGCCAGCACCCCGACAGGGTACGGGGCCAACGTCCTGACTTTC.

The chain joins TRBV2 to TRBJ2-7; possibly TRBD2 for D (7 bases). Trimming took off 6 bases at V and 0 bases at J, with 9 bases between the two ends. Germline CDR1 is SNHLY and CDR2 is FYNNEI. The CDR3 spans 13 residues. CDR3 residues: CASRRGGSYEQYF. As DNA, the CDR3 is TGTGCCAGCAGGAGGGGGGGCTCCTACGAGCAGTACTTC.

The V and J genes are TRBV4-1 and TRBJ1-1; TRBD1 agrees at 8 bases. CDR3 length equals 12 residues. V lost 5 bases, J lost 7 bases, and 3 bases stayed unmatched. Per the germline V gene, CDR1 is MGHRA and CDR2 is YSYEKL. CDR3 loop: CASSLQGDEAFF. In DNA, the CDR3 is TGCGCCAGCAGCTTACAGGGGGATGAAGCTTTCTTT.

The genes are TRBV11-2 and TRBJ1-5; D ambiguous. Germline V gene sequence: CDR1 SGHAT, CDR2 FQNNGV. The CDR3 is 15 amino acids. Trimming removed 5 bases from V and 4 bases from J, with 15 bases in between. CDR3 bases: TGTGCCAGCAGCCCAAGTGACGGGGTTAATCAGCCCCAGCATTTT. Amino acids: CASSPSDGVNQPQHF.

The chain links TRBV7-9 to TRBJ1-1; D unclear. V was clipped by 1 base and J by 2 bases, with 11 bases between them. There are 15 residues in the CDR3. The germline gives CDR1 SEHNR, CDR2 FQNEAQ (reference sequence). CDR3 amino acids: CASSLGVGRNTEAFF. The CDR3 DNA reads as TGTGCCAGCAGCTTAGGTGTGGGCAGAAACACTGAAGCTTTCTTT.

The V and J genes are TRBV6-5 and TRBJ1-5; the D is unclear. This CDR3 comprises 14 residues. In germline, CDR1 is MNHEY, CDR2 SVGAGI. Trimming left V 0 bases short and J 2 bases short, with 5 bases between. In DNA, the CDR3 is TGTGCCAGCAGTTACTCGACTGGCAATCAGCCCCAGCATTTT. This sequence encodes CASSYSTGNQPQHF.

Notes on this clone: At one boundary the junction diverges from the germline segment, which might be a read error. The chain joins TRBV7-2 to TRBJ1-2, with a possible D match to TRBD1 (5 bases). In germline, CDR1 is SGHTA, CDR2 FQGNSA. The CDR3 is 14 residues long. CDR3 DNA: TGTGCCAGCAGCCCATCCGGGACTAAGTATGGCTACACCTTC. Its translation is CASSPSGTKYGYTF.